The 22 T cell receptor beta chains in this list originate from one sample, sequenced in a study of graft-versus-host responses after intestinal transplantation. Sequenced by immunoSEQ multiplex PCR; TCRdb stores in-frame clones only, minus some. Of some 8,200 clones detected, about 97% appear once; the ten largest clones hold 0.2% to 0.3%. The source material was PBMCs, sampled 23 days after intestinal transplant. The receptors stem from a human patient who received an intestinal transplant, so some T cells may come from the graft donor.

This chain connects TRBV28 to TRBJ1-6, with D possibly TRBD1 on 5 matching bases. This CDR3 is built from 14 residues. Looked up from germline, CDR1 is MDHEN and CDR2 is SYDVKM. The V end was cut by 3 bases, the J end by 9 bases, with 12 bases between. The CDR3 loop is CASSLGQVGSPLHF. The CDR3 DNA follows: TGTGCCAGCAGTTTGGGGCAGGTGGGTTCACCCCTCCACTTT.

The chain has TRBV7-9 and TRBJ2-3; D not certain. Looked up from germline, CDR1 is SEHNR and CDR2 is FQNEAQ (reference sequence). V lost 5 bases and J 1 base, leaving 10 bases between the germline ends. The length of the CDR3 is 14 residues. The CDR3 loop reads CASSPSGGTDTQYF. The CDR3 region has the DNA TGTGCCAGCAGCCCCTCCGGTGGCACAGATACGCAGTATTTT.

The chain uses TRBV18 and TRBJ2-4; tentative D call: TRBD1 (6 bases). The CDR3 has 15 residues. Germline CDR1 is KGHSH and CDR2 is LQKENI. V gave up 1 base and J gave up 3 bases, with 10 bases separating them. The CDR3 sequence: CASSPRAGDKNIQYF. For the CDR3, the DNA is TGTGCCAGCTCACCACGGGCAGGGGACAAAAACATTCAGTACTTC.

This chain links TRBV10-2 with TRBJ2-1; 7 nucleotides match TRBD2. V was clipped by 8 bases and J by 7 bases; unmatched bases: 5. Germline CDR1 is WSHSY and CDR2 is SAAADI. The CDR3 spans 12 residues. Here the CDR3 reads CASFSGKNEQFF. In nucleotides, the CDR3 is TGCGCCAGCTTCAGCGGGAAGAATGAGCAGTTCTTC.

The chain links TRBV9 to TRBJ2-1; possible D gene TRBD1, 5 bases. From germline, CDR1 is SGDLS and CDR2 YYNGEE. This CDR3 spans 17 amino acids. The ends were cut back, 1 base at V and 3 bases at J, with 17 bases in the middle. The CDR3 DNA sequence: TGTGCCAGCAGCGTAATCAGCAGGGATGGCTACTACAATGAGCAGTTCTTC. Its translation is CASSVISRDGYYNEQFF.

A single count supports this clone. V gene TRBV5-6 combines with J gene TRBJ2-5; D might be TRBD1 (7 bases). The germline V and J ends were trimmed by 1 base and 5 bases, with 12 bases remaining between them. From germline, CDR1 is SGHDT and CDR2 YYEEEE. This CDR3 region has 14 residues. The DNA of the CDR3 is TGTGCCAGCAGCTTGCCAGGGGGACTGGAGACCCAGTACTTC. Its protein is CASSLPGGLETQYF.

The chain is built from TRBV10-2 and TRBJ2-5; no definite D call. V was shortened by 2 bases and J by 4 bases, with 11 bases between the two germline ends. The CDR3 length is 14 residues. Germline CDR1 reads WSHSY; CDR2 reads SAAADI. CDR3 sequence: CASSERWERETQYF. CDR3 sequence (DNA): TGCGCCAGCAGTGAGAGGTGGGAAAGAGAGACCCAGTACTTC.

The chain employs TRBV11-2 and TRBJ1-6; D ambiguous. CDR1 is SGHAT and CDR2 is FQNNGV in the germline V gene. V dropped 0 bases and J dropped 0 bases, with 9 bases sitting between them. The CDR3 spans 17 residues. This CDR3 is CASSLELRSSYNSPLHF. CDR3 in DNA: TGTGCCAGCAGCTTAGAATTGAGGAGCTCCTATAATTCACCCCTCCACTTT.

The chain employs TRBV6-6 and TRBJ1-1; no definite D call. The CDR3 is 13 amino acids. The germline gives CDR1 MNHNY, CDR2 SVGAGI (reference sequence). The ends were cut back, 4 bases at V and 1 base at J, with 7 bases in the middle. CDR3 sequence reads: CASSFGKNTEAFF. The CDR3 bases are TGTGCCAGCAGTTTCGGCAAGAACACTGAAGCTTTCTTT.

As regards this clone: Relative to the germline gene, one junction end is altered; a read error may explain this. V usage is TRBV29-1 and J usage is TRBJ2-3; 10 bases are a match to TRBD2. From germline, CDR1 is SQVTM and CDR2 ANQGSEA. This CDR3 region has 15 residues. DNA of the CDR3: TGCAGCGTTGTCCCCGGGACTAGCGTCACAGGTACGCAGTATTTT. It is translated as CSVVPGTSVTGTQYF.

The chain joins TRBV10-3 to TRBJ2-5; D might be TRBD2 (5 bases). CDR1 is ENHRY, CDR2 SYGVKD, per germline. Trimming removed 6 bases at V and 3 bases at J, with 14 bases between. The CDR3 is 14 amino acids. DNA for the CDR3: TGTGCCATCAGGGCCCCAGCGGTAAAAGAGACCCAGTACTTC. Amino acid sequence: CAIRAPAVKETQYF.

The chain has TRBV27 and TRBJ2-7; D is possibly TRBD1 or TRBD2 (5 bases each). The CDR3 spans 12 residues. V was cut by 2 bases and J by 3 bases, with 5 bases left in between. The germline gives CDR1 MNHEY, CDR2 SMNVEV (reference sequence). DNA for the CDR3: TGTGCCAGCAGTTTAGGGGGCTACGAGCAGTACTTC. Translation gives CASSLGGYEQYF.

The chain employs TRBV2 and TRBJ2-7; the D gene could be TRBD1 or TRBD2 (5 bases each). Trimming cost V 8 bases and J 0 bases, with 17 bases left between them. The CDR3 extends over 15 amino acids. CDR1 and CDR2 from the germline V gene are SNHLY and FYNNEI. The CDR3 here is CASGGHSTLSYEQYF. The CDR3 DNA reads as TGTGCCAGCGGAGGACACTCGACCCTCTCCTACGAGCAGTACTTC. The full variable domain, its missing parts supplied by reference TRBV2 and TRBJ2-7, is EPEVTQTPSHQVTQMGQEVILRCVPISNHLYFYWYRQILGQKVEFLVSFYNNEISEKSEIFDDQFSVERPDGSNFTLKIRSTKLEDSAMYFCASGGHSTLSYEQYFGPGTRLTVT.

This clone was observed a handful of times. The rearrangement joins TRBV7-9 to TRBJ1-2; D call uncertain. Trimming left V 4 bases short and J 0 bases short, with 15 bases between. CDR1 is SEHNR and CDR2 is FQNEAQ in the germline V gene (reference sequence). This CDR3 has 16 amino acids. The chain's CDR3 is CASSSTDLPANYGYTF. The CDR3 DNA follows: TGTGCCAGCAGCTCAACTGATCTCCCAGCTAACTATGGCTACACCTTC. The whole variable domain, remainder taken from reference TRBV7-9 and TRBJ1-2, is DTGVSQNPRHKITKRGQNVTFRCDPISEHNRLYWYRQTLGQGPEFLTYFQNEAQLEKSRLLSDRFSAERPKGSFSTLEIQRTEQGDSAMYLCASSSTDLPANYGYTFGSGTRLTVV.

The chain links TRBV6-5 to TRBJ2-7; a possible D gene is TRBD1 (5 bases). The germline CDR1 and CDR2 sequences are MNHEY and SVGAGI. V was shortened by 3 bases and J by 2 bases, with 11 bases between the two germline ends. This CDR3 is 14 amino acids long. The CDR3 here is CASSYDSLTYEQYF. The CDR3 nucleotides read TGTGCCAGCAGTTATGACAGCCTTACCTACGAGCAGTACTTC.

The rearrangement uses TRBV14 and TRBJ2-1, with 8 positions matching TRBD1. The CDR3 consists of 17 residues. The germline V gene encodes CDR1 SGHDN and CDR2 FVKESK. V was clipped by 2 bases and J by 0 bases; unmatched bases: 6. The chain's CDR3 is CASSQRDRRSSYNEQFF. DNA for the CDR3: TGTGCCAGCAGCCAAAGGGACAGGCGAAGCTCCTACAATGAGCAGTTCTTC. Full variable domain (rest looked up from reference TRBV14 and TRBJ2-1): EAGVTQFPSHSVIEKGQTVTLRCDPISGHDNLYWYRRVMGKEIKFLLHFVKESKQDESGMPNNRFLAERTGGTYSTLKVQPAELEDSGVYFCASSQRDRRSSYNEQFFGPGTRLTVL.

In its sample, this clone was seen once. This chain connects TRBV10-3 to TRBJ2-1; D may be TRBD1 (6 bases). Trimming pared 5 bases from V and 9 bases from J, leaving 23 bases between. CDR1 and CDR2 from the germline V gene are ENHRY and SYGVKD. The CDR3 is 16 amino acids. CDR3 in amino acids: CAISSPGQRRAGEQFF. CDR3 sequence (DNA): TGTGCCATCAGTTCTCCGGGACAAAGAAGGGCAGGTGAGCAGTTCTTC.

The rearrangement links TRBV27 to TRBJ2-3, with D unresolved. The CDR3 is 14 residues long. Germline lookup yields CDR1 MNHEY and CDR2 SMNVEV (reference sequence). Trimming took off 3 bases at V and 1 base at J, with 8 bases between the two ends. The CDR3: CASSFAAGTDTQYF. The CDR3 DNA reads as TGTGCCAGCAGTTTTGCAGCCGGCACAGATACGCAGTATTTT.

The chain links TRBV10-2 to TRBJ2-5; 7 nucleotides line up with TRBD1. The J call is in doubt because the DNA end fits TRBJ2-7 better. The CDR3 is made up of 14 amino acids. Per the germline V gene, CDR1 is WSHSY and CDR2 is SAAADI. In nucleotides, the CDR3 is TGCGCCAGCAGTGGGTCCGGGACAGTCAACGAGCAGTACTTC. Residues: CASSGSGTVNEQYF.

The chain links TRBV19 to TRBJ1-1; 8 bases match TRBD1. The germline V gene has CDR1 LNHDA and CDR2 SQIVND (reference sequence). The ends lost 6 bases at V and 5 bases at J; junction bases unmatched: 11. This CDR3 is built from 15 residues. The CDR3 region has the DNA TGTGCCAGTAGCCTAATCACAGGGGGTGGAACTGAAGCTTTCTTT. Protein: CASSLITGGGTEAFF.

The DNA of the CDR3 is TGTGCCAGCAGTTTATCTAGTGGGAGCACAGATACGCAGTATTTT. Its protein is CASSLSSGSTDTQYF. This chain links TRBV27 with TRBJ2-3; no firm D call. Germline loops: CDR1 MNHEY, CDR2 SMNVEV (reference sequence). CDR3 size: 15 residues. Trimming pared 0 bases from V and 0 bases from J, leaving 7 bases between.

The chain has TRBV14 and TRBJ2-7; 8 nucleotides line up with TRBD2. The length of the CDR3 is 14 residues. Per the germline V gene, CDR1 is SGHDN and CDR2 is FVKESK. With V trimmed by 0 bases and J by 6 bases, 4 bases remained unmatched. The CDR3 nucleotides are TGTGCCAGCAGCCAAGAGAGCGGGAGATCCGAGCAGTACTTC. Translated, it gives CASSQESGRSEQYF.